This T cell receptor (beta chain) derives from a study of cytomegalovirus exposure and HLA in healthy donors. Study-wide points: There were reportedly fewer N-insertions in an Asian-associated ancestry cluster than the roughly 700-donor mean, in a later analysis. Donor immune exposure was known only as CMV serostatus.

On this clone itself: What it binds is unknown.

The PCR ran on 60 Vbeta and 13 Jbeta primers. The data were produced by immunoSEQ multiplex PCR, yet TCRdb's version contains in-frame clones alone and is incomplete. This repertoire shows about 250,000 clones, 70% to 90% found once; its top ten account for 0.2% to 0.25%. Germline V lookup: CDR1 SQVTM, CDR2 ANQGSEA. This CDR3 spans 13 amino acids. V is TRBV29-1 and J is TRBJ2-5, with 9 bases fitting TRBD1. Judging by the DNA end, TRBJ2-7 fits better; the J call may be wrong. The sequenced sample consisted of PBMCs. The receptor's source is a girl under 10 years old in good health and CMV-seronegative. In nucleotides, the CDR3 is TGCAGCGTGGGACAGGGAGAGGTCTACGAGCAGTACTTC. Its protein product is CSVGQGEVYEQYF.